These 15 T cell receptor beta chains were all obtained from the same sample, sequenced in a study of T cell responses to AZD1222 COVID-19 vaccine. Some clones are missing from TCRdb's copy, which holds only in-frame ones; the method was immunoSEQ multiplex PCR. The sample lists 84,000 or so clones; around 90% were seen once. Sequencing used peripheral blood, obtained on day 0 of AZD1222 vaccination. The receptors come from an adult in good health.

Turning to this clone: The sample has other DNA sequences that encode this CDR3 too. The V and J genes are TRBV6-2 or TRBV6-3 and TRBJ2-3, with D hard to call. Germline values: CDR1 MNHEY, CDR2 SVGEGT. This CDR3 comprises 12 residues. Trimming cost V 2 bases and J 2 bases, with 2 bases left between them. In DNA form, the CDR3 reads TGTGCCAGCAGTTACCTCACAGATACGCAGTATTTT. Translating gives CASSYLTDTQYF.

This chain uses TRBV7-2 with TRBJ1-5, with 7 bases matching TRBD1. The V and J ends lost 4 bases and 3 bases, in that order; junction bases with no gene match: 9. In germline, CDR1 is SGHTA, CDR2 FQGNSA. The CDR3 has 16 residues. CDR3 coding DNA: TGTGCCAGCAGCTCATCAGGGGGAGGGAACAATCAGCCCCAGCATTTT. Translating gives CASSSSGGGNNQPQHF. The full variable domain, rest sourced from reference TRBV7-2 and TRBJ1-5, is GAGVSQSPSNKVTEKGKDVELRCDPISGHTALYWYRQSLGQGLEFLIYFQGNSAPDKSGLPSDRFSAERTGGSVSTLTIQRTQQEDSAVYLCASSSSGGGNNQPQHFGDGTRLSIL.

The chain joins TRBV9 to TRBJ2-5; 9 bases line up with TRBD2. The CDR3 length is 18 residues. J was trimmed by 2 bases and V by 4 bases; bases with no gene match: 15. Germline lookup yields CDR1 SGDLS and CDR2 YYNGEE. The CDR3 DNA is TGTGCCAGCAGCCTAGTGGCTAGCGGGAAGCAAGAACAAGAGACCCAGTACTTC. Amino acids: CASSLVASGKQEQETQYF.

The chain is built from TRBV7-9 and TRBJ2-3; perhaps TRBD2 as D (7 bases). The CDR3 covers 15 residues. Looked up from germline, CDR1 is SEHNR and CDR2 is FQNEAQ (reference sequence). V was shortened by 8 bases and J by 5 bases, with 20 bases between the two germline ends. The CDR3 DNA is TGTGCCAGCGGCCAGGGGACTACAAGAGGAGATACGCAGTATTTT. It codes for CASGQGTTRGDTQYF.

The chain uses TRBV4-3 and TRBJ1-5; no definite D call. The CDR3 covers 15 residues. Germline CDR1 LGHNA, CDR2 YSLEER. Trimming took off 4 bases at V and 5 bases at J, with 15 bases between the two ends. The CDR3 DNA reads as TGCGCCAGCAGCCTTTCCGGAGGGTACGATCAGCCCCAGCATTTT. Its translation: CASSLSGGYDQPQHF.

The chain employs TRBV6-6 and TRBJ1-4; D possibly corresponds to TRBD1 (5 bases). V was clipped by 6 bases and J by 0 bases, with 11 bases between them. CDR1 MNHNY and CDR2 SVGAGI come from the germline V gene (reference sequence). The CDR3 spans 15 residues. CDR3 in amino acids: CASRGGGATNEKLFF. The CDR3 bases are TGTGCCAGCAGGGGCGGGGGGGCAACTAATGAAAAACTGTTTTTT.

The rearrangement uses TRBV30 and TRBJ2-3; perhaps TRBD2 as D (5 bases). Germline V gives CDR1 GTSNPN, CDR2 SVGIG (reference sequence). Trimming stripped 2 bases from V and 1 base from J, with 13 bases between. The CDR3 length is 15 residues. CDR3 in amino acids: CAWSSWAAGTDTQYF. CDR3 sequence (DNA): TGTGCCTGGAGTTCGTGGGCAGCGGGCACAGATACGCAGTATTTT.

This chain joins TRBV5-1 and TRBJ2-7; D might be TRBD1 or TRBD2, each matching 6 bases. This CDR3 has 14 residues. The ends were cut back, 6 bases at V and 4 bases at J, with 17 bases in the middle. Germline V gives CDR1 SGHRS, CDR2 YFSETQ. The CDR3 DNA reads TGCGCCAGCATGCGGGACACCGGGGAGTACGAGCAGTACTTC. This translates into CASMRDTGEYEQYF. Full variable domain (outside the CDR3, taken from reference TRBV5-1 and TRBJ2-7): KAGVTQTPRYLIKTRGQQVTLSCSPISGHRSVSWYQQTPGQGLQFLFEYFSETQRNKGNFPGRFSGRQFSNSRSEMNVSTLELGDSALYLCASMRDTGEYEQYFGPGTRLTVT.

This clone was found a few times. The chain is built from TRBV27 and TRBJ1-2, with D tentatively TRBD1 (5 bases). V lost 11 bases to trimming and J lost 5 bases, with 12 bases between them. CDR3 length: 11 amino acids. Germline assignment: CDR1 MNHEY and CDR2 SMNVEV (reference sequence). In nucleotides, the CDR3 is TGTGCCGTTAGCTGGGGGTATGGCTACACCTTC. It is translated as CAVSWGYGYTF.

The chain is built from TRBV19 and TRBJ2-2; 8 bases match TRBD2. CDR1 is LNHDA and CDR2 is SQIVND in the germline V gene (reference sequence). The CDR3 runs to 18 residues. V was pared by 3 bases and J by 1 base, with 10 bases of the junction left unmatched. CDR3 DNA: TGTGCCAGTAGTATTCCCCCACTAGCGGAGAAGAACACCGGGGAGCTGTTTTTT. The encoded protein is CASSIPPLAEKNTGELFF.

The gene calls are TRBV4-1 and TRBJ2-5; possible D gene TRBD1, 6 bases. There are 13 residues in the CDR3. Germline V gene data show CDR1 as MGHRA and CDR2 as YSYEKL. Trimming shortened V by 5 bases and J by 4 bases, and 11 bases separated the two germline ends. Written as DNA, the CDR3 is TGCGCCAGCAGCAAACAGGGTCTAGAGACCCAGTACTTC. Protein: CASSKQGLETQYF.

The chain carries TRBV14 and TRBJ1-2; D is undetermined. The germline CDR1 and CDR2 sequences are SGHDN and FVKESK. CDR3 length: 16 residues. Trimming cost V 1 base and J 1 base, with 13 bases left between them. The CDR3 DNA follows: TGTGCCAGCAGCCAAGCCCCCAGCCCTAATAACTATGGCTACACCTTC. This codes for CASSQAPSPNNYGYTF.

About this clone: The DNA is omitted, as the CDR3 cannot be located on it reliably, and the CDR3 follows TCRdb's listing. The chain couples TRBV5-1 to TRBJ2-1. The CDR3 length equals 12 residues, ends included. Germline CDR1 is SGHRS and CDR2 is YFSETQ. The CDR3 loop is CASSWGDGTEFF.

The chain combines TRBV6-6 with TRBJ1-2, with TRBD1 identical over 9 bases. The junction had 8 bases not matched to a gene; V was cut back by 2 bases and J by 4 bases. Per germline, CDR1 MNHNY and CDR2 SVGAGI (reference sequence). This CDR3 has 16 residues. The CDR3 coding sequence is TGTGCCAGCAGTTACACAGGACAGGGGCCCGGCTATGGCTACACCTTC. Translating it yields CASSYTGQGPGYGYTF.

The chain links TRBV5-4 to TRBJ2-3, with 15 bases fitting TRBD2. V lost 3 bases to trimming and J lost 5 bases; unmatched junction nucleotides: 4. The germline V gene has CDR1 SGHNT and CDR2 YYREEE (reference sequence). CDR3 length: 16 amino acids. The CDR3, as DNA: TGTGCCAGCAGCTCATGGACTAGCGGGAGGGGAGATACGCAGTATTTT. This encodes CASSSWTSGRGDTQYF.